These 12 T cell receptor beta chains came from one sample sequenced in a study of T cells in Graves' hyperthyroidism and ophthalmopathy. Template material for amplifying TCR beta CDR3 regions consisted of RNA transcripts. During a first-round RT-PCR of the TCR CDR3, the HTBI primer set was used. One entry per CDR3 protein, called by TCRdb with MiXCR from the multiplex PCR reads. The top ten clones hold approximately 5.7% of a sample with approximately 600,000 distinct CDR3 sequences, 11% to 15% of them seen once. Sequencing used blood. The receptors originated from a woman younger than 45 with Graves' hyperthyroidism that later progressed to Graves' ophthalmopathy.

This clonotype was counted ten times or more. The chain carries TRBV15 and TRBJ1-4, with TRBD1 identical over 7 bases. The CDR3 extends over 16 amino acids. V shed 0 bases, J shed 8 bases, and the junction held 9 bases outside the gene matches. Germline V gene data show CDR1 as LNHNV and CDR2 as YYDKDF (reference sequence). The CDR3 protein is CATSRDADRDGEKLFF. CDR3 sequence (DNA): TGTGCCACCAGCAGAGATGCCGACAGGGATGGGGAAAAACTGTTTTTT.

This clonotype was found many times. The chain carries TRBV30 and TRBJ2-1; 11 bases map to TRBD2. This CDR3 is built from 16 residues. CDR1 GTSNPN and CDR2 SVGIG come from the germline V gene (reference sequence). J was trimmed by 6 bases and V by 3 bases; bases with no gene match: 10. The CDR3 sequence: CAWRQPGTSGINEQFF. CDR3 sequence (DNA): TGTGCCTGGAGACAACCCGGGACTAGCGGAATCAATGAGCAGTTCTTC.

This clonotype was counted at least ten times. The rearrangement links TRBV2 to TRBJ2-1, with 9 positions matching TRBD2. Germline values: CDR1 SNHLY, CDR2 FYNNEI. V lost 6 bases, J lost 5 bases, and 5 bases stayed unmatched. The CDR3 spans 14 residues. Here the CDR3 DNA reads TGTGCCAGCAGCGAGACTAGCGGAGACAATGAGCAGTTCTTC. Protein: CASSETSGDNEQFF.

This clonotype was seen a handful of times. This may be a read error, as it is one base from a much larger clone. The rearrangement links TRBV11-2 to TRBJ2-1, with TRBD2 matching 12 bases. V dropped 1 base and J dropped 8; count of bases not matched to a gene: 9. This CDR3 comprises 17 residues. CDR1 and CDR2 (germline): SGHAT, FQNNGV. In DNA form, the CDR3 reads TGTGCCAGCAGCTTAGGGGGCTGGACTAGCGGGAACTATGAGCAGTTCTTC. Translated: CASSLGGWTSGNYEQFF.

CDR3 residues: CASSLEGGGRWTEAFF. DNA for the CDR3: TGTGCCAGCAGCCTCGAGGGGGGGGGGCGTTGGACTGAAGCTTTCTTT. The rearrangement links TRBV7-2 to TRBJ1-1; a possible D gene is TRBD1 (6 bases). Germline V gene lookup returns CDR1 SGHTA and CDR2 FQGNSA. With 5 bases removed from V and 5 bases from J, the gap between germline ends came to 21 bases. The CDR3 contains 16 residues.

In this sample, this clonotype turned up many times. The chain combines TRBV28 with TRBJ1-1; D uncertain. The V gene's germline CDR1 is MDHEN and CDR2 SYDVKM. The length of the CDR3 is 15 residues. V dropped 6 bases and J dropped 0 bases, with 14 bases sitting between them. CDR3 region: CASSEVGGMNTEAFF. Written as DNA, the CDR3 is TGTGCCAGCAGCGAGGTAGGAGGGATGAACACTGAAGCTTTCTTT.

This clonotype was seen at least ten times. V and J are TRBV2 and TRBJ2-3, with 8 bases aligning to TRBD1. Germline CDR1 is SNHLY and CDR2 is FYNNEI. V shed 10 bases, J shed 0 bases, and the junction held 6 bases outside the gene matches. This CDR3 has 14 amino acids. The CDR3 is CATADRGSTDTQYF. The CDR3, as DNA: TGTGCCACTGCCGACAGGGGAAGCACAGATACGCAGTATTTT.

This clonotype showed up many times. This chain connects TRBV20-1 to TRBJ2-1; 14 bases fit TRBD2. The CDR3 consists of 17 residues. CDR1 and CDR2 (germline): DFQATT, SNEGSKA (reference sequence). V shed 3 bases, J shed 3 bases, and the junction held 7 bases outside the gene matches. CDR3 residues: CSARPGLAGEGYNEQFF. In DNA, the CDR3 is TGCAGTGCTAGGCCGGGACTAGCGGGAGAAGGCTACAATGAGCAGTTCTTC.

Remarks on this clonotype: It may be a read error: a sequence one base away is much more abundant. The chain employs TRBV3-1 and TRBJ2-2; weak D call: TRBD2 (5 bases). The CDR3 consists of 15 residues. Germline V gene sequence: CDR1 LGHDT, CDR2 YNNKEL (reference sequence). CDR3 in amino acids: CASSQVVLNTGELVF. In nucleotides, the CDR3 is TGTGCCAGCAGCCAAGTCGTCTTGAACACCGGGGAGCTGGTTTTT.

This clonotype was recorded many times. J is TRBJ1-6 and V is TRBV7-2; D unclear. V was cut by 3 bases and J by 6 bases, with 12 bases left in between. CDR1 is SGHTA, CDR2 FQGNSA, per germline. The CDR3 contains 15 residues. CDR3 in amino acids: CASSLGFDRNSPLHF. In nucleotides, the CDR3 is TGTGCCAGCAGCTTGGGATTTGATCGTAATTCACCCCTCCACTTT.

This clonotype was picked up many times. CDR3 loop: CATSDSGQSNTGELFF. The CDR3 DNA sequence: TGTGCCACCAGTGATTCGGGACAGTCGAACACCGGGGAGCTGTTTTTT. The chain recombines TRBV24-1 with TRBJ2-2; 7 bases are a match to TRBD1. Unmatched junction bases numbered 2, after V lost 2 bases and J lost 0 bases. Germline assignment: CDR1 KGHDR and CDR2 SFDVKD. The CDR3 runs to 16 residues.

This clonotype occurred many times. J is TRBJ2-1 and V is TRBV27; D is uncertain. The V gene's germline CDR1 is MNHEY and CDR2 SMNVEV (reference sequence). The CDR3 extends over 15 amino acids. With 2 bases removed from V and 6 bases from J, the gap between germline ends came to 14 bases. Here the CDR3 DNA reads TGTGCCAGCAGTTTAGGTCGGGTTCCGGGCAATGAGCAGTTCTTC. It translates to CASSLGRVPGNEQFF.